The rows below give T cell receptor beta chains drawn from one sample of a study of blood T cell repertoires in COVID-19. Clones were sequenced by immunoSEQ multiplex PCR, and TCRdb holds only the in-frame ones, with some missing. This table has around 130,000 clones, around nine tenths appearing once. The material sequenced was peripheral blood. These receptors were taken from a woman between 45 and 60 years old with acute or convalescent COVID-19. Both conserved end residues are part of each CDR3. Each record gives: clone size, J gene, D gene, V gene, CDR3 protein, CDR3 DNA. The D gene is left open where the match is weak. Not all rows give a size; the values are once, few, many and, for expanded clones, a class.

.	TRBJ2-2	.	TRBV6-6	CASSYPSGVYTGELFF	TGTGCCAGCAGTTACCCCTCAGGGGTTTACACCGGGGAGCTGTTTTTT
.	TRBJ2-2	TRBD2	TRBV19	CASSPSGGSTGELFF	TGTGCCAGTAGTCCTAGCGGGGGGAGCACCGGGGAGCTGTTTTTT
few	TRBJ2-4	.	TRBV19	CASKPQASTRGKNIQYF	TGTGCCAGTAAACCTCAAGCTAGTACCAGGGGAAAAAACATTCAGTACTTC
once	TRBJ2-2	TRBD1	TRBV5-1	CASSEGQFNTGELFF	TGCGCCAGCAGCGAGGGACAGTTTAACACCGGGGAGCTGTTTTTT
.	TRBJ1-1	TRBD1	TRBV11-3	CASSFGTGWNTEAFF	TGTGCCAGCAGCTTCGGGACAGGTTGGAACACTGAAGCTTTCTTT
.	TRBJ1-1	.	TRBV15	CATSRDQGRWTEAFF	TGTGCCACCAGCAGAGATCAGGGTAGATGGACTGAAGCTTTCTTT
.	TRBJ2-7	TRBD2	TRBV10-2	CASSDVAGVKYEQYF	TGCGCCAGCAGTGATGTAGCGGGAGTTAAGTACGAGCAGTACTTC
.	TRBJ2-3	TRBD1	TRBV6-5	CASGDRGEGTDTQYF	TGTGCCAGCGGCGACAGGGGAGAGGGCACAGATACGCAGTATTTT
.	TRBJ1-2	TRBD1	TRBV6-5	CASSYSGTGKKNGYTF	TGTGCCAGCAGTTACTCAGGGACAGGGAAGAAGAATGGCTACACCTTC
.	TRBJ2-3	.	TRBV7-3	CASSALGTSTDTQYF	TGTGCCAGCAGCGCCCTCGGGACTAGCACAGATACGCAGTATTTT
.	TRBJ2-1	.	TRBV5-6	CASAFRVGNEQFF	TGTGCCAGCGCCTTCCGAGTCGGTAATGAGCAGTTCTTC
.	TRBJ2-5	TRBD1	TRBV29-1	CSVQLFVQGAQETQYF	TGCAGCGTTCAACTGTTCGTACAGGGGGCGCAAGAGACCCAGTACTTC
.	TRBJ1-3	.	TRBV11-1	CASSFGGLLGNTIYF	TGTGCCAGCAGCTTCGGCGGACTTCTCGGAAACACCATATATTTT
once	TRBJ2-5	.	TRBV6-2/TRBV6-3	CASSYQTGDFSETQYF	TGTGCCAGCAGTTACCAAACAGGGGACTTCTCAGAGACCCAGTACTTC
.	TRBJ2-1	.	TRBV19	CASYAGGNEQFF	TGTGCCAGTTACGCAGGGGGGAATGAGCAGTTCTTC
.	TRBJ1-1	TRBD1	TRBV5-1	CASSLTGTVNTEAFF	TGCGCCAGCAGCCTGACCGGGACAGTGAACACTGAAGCTTTCTTT
.	TRBJ2-1	TRBD2	TRBV6-5	CASSMTSGGVNEQFF	TGTGCCAGCAGCATGACTAGCGGGGGGGTAAATGAGCAGTTCTTC
.	TRBJ1-2	TRBD1	TRBV5-8	CASSETGDGTF	TGTGCCAGCAGCGAAACAGGGGACGGCACCTTC
.	TRBJ2-7	.	TRBV24-1	CATSDDSAGEQYF	TGTGCCACCAGTGATGACAGCGCGGGGGAGCAGTACTTC
.	TRBJ1-3	.	TRBV7-6	CASSLGAGSGNTIYF	TGTGCCAGCAGCTTAGGGGCGGGCTCTGGAAACACCATATATTTT
few	TRBJ2-1	TRBD2	TRBV7-2	CASSLERGGNEQFF	TGTGCCAGCAGCTTGGAGCGGGGGGGTAATGAGCAGTTCTTC
.	TRBJ1-1	.	TRBV4-1	CASSQEVRWNTEAFF	TGCGCCAGCAGCCAAGAGGTGAGATGGAACACTGAAGCTTTCTTT
.	TRBJ2-5	TRBD1	TRBV5-1	CASSFTGAPQETQYF	TGCGCCAGCAGCTTTACAGGGGCGCCACAAGAGACCCAGTACTTC
.	TRBJ2-3	.	TRBV7-9	CASSPTPSTDTQYF	TGTGCCAGCAGTCCGACACCTAGCACAGATACGCAGTATTTT